This T cell receptor (beta chain) came from a study of T cell responses to AZD1222 COVID-19 vaccine. Whole-study results and caveats: It was only a handful of AZD1222 recipients who were seropositive at baseline.

The CDR3 runs 14 residues. CDR1 is SGHVS and CDR2 is FNYEAQ in the germline V gene. With V trimmed by 5 bases and J by 3 bases, 5 bases remained unmatched. TCRdb's copy holds only in-frame clones and misses some; the assay was immunoSEQ multiplex PCR. Of around 140,000 clones in the sample, around 90% were seen once. As for this clone: Its antigen is undetermined.

The material was peripheral blood, obtained 28 days after the second AZD1222 dose. This sequence was found in an adult who received the AZD1222 COVID-19 vaccine. The chain couples TRBV7-6 to TRBJ2-7, with 9 bases aligning to TRBD2. CDR3 sequence (DNA): TGTGCCAGCAGCCCCAGTAGCGGGAGCTACGAGCAGTACTTC. It specifies CASSPSSGSYEQYF.